The rows below give T cell receptor beta chains drawn from one sample of a study of persistence of HIV-infected CD4 T cells. Only in-frame clones appear in the TCRdb table, and some are missing; sequencing was by immunoSEQ multiplex PCR. This sample has 23,000 or so clones, with 74% found just once. Antigen specificity for these receptors is unknown. The material sequenced was CD4+ T cells sorted from PBMCs after roughly 18-hour stimulation, taken from a patient who received antiretroviral therapy. Receptor source: an adult man with HIV who was CMV-seropositive. Both conserved end residues are part of each CDR3. The order of the fields is V gene, J gene, clone size, D gene, CDR3 protein, CDR3 DNA. D genes are given only for firm matches. Clone sizes are given selectively: once, few, many, or a class where the clone is expanded.

V gene: TRBV28; J gene: TRBJ1-5; clone size: .; D gene: .; CDR3 protein: CASSLGGTNQPQHF; CDR3 DNA: TGTGCCAGCAGTTTGGGAGGGACCAATCAGCCCCAGCATTTT
V gene: TRBV7-2; J gene: TRBJ1-2; clone size: few; D gene: TRBD1; CDR3 protein: CASSLATIGQGGGYTF; CDR3 DNA: TGTGCCAGCAGCTTAGCGACAATAGGACAGGGAGGGGGCTACACCTTC
V gene: TRBV24-1; J gene: TRBJ2-2; clone size: .; D gene: TRBD2; CDR3 protein: CATRSAGKNTGELFF; CDR3 DNA: TGTGCCACCAGGTCAGCGGGAAAGAACACCGGGGAGCTGTTTTTT
V gene: TRBV4-1; J gene: TRBJ1-1; clone size: .; D gene: TRBD1; CDR3 protein: CASSHPRDRFNTEAFF; CDR3 DNA: TGCGCCAGCAGCCACCCAAGGGACAGGTTTAACACTGAAGCTTTCTTT
V gene: TRBV5-1; J gene: TRBJ1-3; clone size: medium-sized; D gene: TRBD1; CDR3 protein: CASSLGDRVSGNTIYF; CDR3 DNA: TGCGCCAGCAGCTTGGGGGACAGGGTCTCTGGAAACACCATATATTTT
V gene: TRBV5-8; J gene: TRBJ1-5; clone size: .; D gene: .; CDR3 protein: CASSLVREIDQPQHF; CDR3 DNA: TGTGCCAGCAGCTTGGTAAGGGAGATCGATCAGCCCCAGCATTTT
V gene: TRBV2; J gene: TRBJ2-7; clone size: once; D gene: TRBD2; CDR3 protein: CASSGGRVSYEQYF; CDR3 DNA: TGTGCCAGCAGTGGGGGGAGGGTATCGTACGAGCAGTACTTC
V gene: TRBV28; J gene: TRBJ1-5; clone size: few; D gene: .; CDR3 protein: CASSRGGVSNQPQHF; CDR3 DNA: TGTGCCAGCAGTAGGGGGGGCGTTAGCAATCAGCCCCAGCATTTT
V gene: TRBV10-1; J gene: TRBJ1-6; clone size: .; D gene: .; CDR3 protein: CASSDHQDLISLHF; CDR3 DNA: TGCGCCAGCAGTGACCATCAGGACTTGATTTCCCTCCACTTT
V gene: TRBV2; J gene: TRBJ1-5; clone size: once; D gene: TRBD1; CDR3 protein: CASSFGQGNQPQHF; CDR3 DNA: TGTGCCAGCAGTTTCGGACAGGGCAATCAGCCCCAGCATTTT
V gene: TRBV6-5; J gene: TRBJ2-3; clone size: few; D gene: .; CDR3 protein: CASSYDTLRSTDTQYF; CDR3 DNA: TGTGCCAGCAGTTATGACACCTTGCGTTCCACAGATACGCAGTATTTT
V gene: TRBV21-1; J gene: TRBJ1-1; clone size: .; D gene: .; CDR3 protein: CASSKQGTPDTEAFF; CDR3 DNA: TGTGCCAGCAGCAAACAGGGGACTCCGGACACTGAAGCTTTCTTT
V gene: TRBV10-3; J gene: TRBJ2-7; clone size: .; D gene: .; CDR3 protein: CATGIGEYEQYF; CDR3 DNA: TGTGCCACTGGGATCGGGGAATACGAGCAGTACTTC
V gene: TRBV7-2; J gene: TRBJ1-2; clone size: .; D gene: .; CDR3 protein: CASSLESGRNYGYTF; CDR3 DNA: TGTGCCAGCAGCTTAGAATCAGGGAGAAACTATGGCTACACCTTC
V gene: TRBV5-1; J gene: TRBJ2-3; clone size: .; D gene: TRBD1; CDR3 protein: CASSQDRGGTDTQYF; CDR3 DNA: TGCGCCAGCAGCCAAGACAGGGGGGGCACAGATACGCAGTATTTT
V gene: TRBV10-2; J gene: TRBJ1-4; clone size: .; D gene: .; CDR3 protein: CASAEDYELFF; CDR3 DNA: TGCGCCAGCGCTGAGGACTATGAACTGTTTTTT
V gene: TRBV5-1; J gene: TRBJ1-1; clone size: .; D gene: TRBD1; CDR3 protein: CASSLGDRRNTEAFF; CDR3 DNA: TGCGCCAGCAGCTTGGGGGACAGGAGGAACACTGAAGCTTTCTTT
V gene: TRBV7-2; J gene: TRBJ1-6; clone size: few; D gene: .; CDR3 protein: CASSPSRGTNNSPLHF; CDR3 DNA: TGTGCCAGCAGCCCCTCCCGGGGGACTAATAATTCACCCCTCCACTTT
V gene: TRBV18; J gene: TRBJ2-7; clone size: .; D gene: .; CDR3 protein: CASSPDSSYEQYF; CDR3 DNA: TGTGCCAGCTCACCAGACAGCTCGTACGAGCAGTACTTC
V gene: TRBV3-1/TRBV3-2; J gene: TRBJ1-2; clone size: .; D gene: .; CDR3 protein: CASSQDYTAYGYTF; CDR3 DNA: TGTGCCAGCAGCCAAGATTATACAGCATATGGCTACACCTTC
V gene: TRBV28; J gene: TRBJ1-2; clone size: .; D gene: .; CDR3 protein: CASSPALYGYTF; CDR3 DNA: TGTGCCAGCAGTCCAGCCCTCTATGGCTACACCTTC
V gene: TRBV5-5; J gene: TRBJ2-7; clone size: .; D gene: TRBD1; CDR3 protein: CASSWDRGQGEQYF; CDR3 DNA: TGTGCCAGCAGCTGGGACAGGGGGCAAGGCGAGCAGTACTTC
V gene: TRBV3-1/TRBV3-2; J gene: TRBJ2-3; clone size: .; D gene: .; CDR3 protein: CASSHPLIGGGATDTQYF; CDR3 DNA: TGTGCCAGCAGCCACCCACTTATTGGGGGGGGCGCCACAGATACGCAGTATTTT
V gene: TRBV7-2; J gene: TRBJ2-2; clone size: once; D gene: .; CDR3 protein: CASSLDLASGELFF; CDR3 DNA: TGTGCCAGCAGCTTAGATTTGGCATCCGGGGAGCTGTTTTTT
V gene: TRBV10-2; J gene: TRBJ2-3; clone size: .; D gene: TRBD2; CDR3 protein: CASERGGRVADTQYF; CDR3 DNA: TGCGCCAGCGAACGGGGGGGCCGCGTCGCAGATACGCAGTATTTT
V gene: TRBV19; J gene: TRBJ2-2; clone size: .; D gene: TRBD1; CDR3 protein: CATAGYNRGTNTGELFF; CDR3 DNA: TGTGCCACCGCAGGGTACAACAGGGGAACGAACACCGGGGAGCTGTTTTTT
V gene: TRBV6-1; J gene: TRBJ1-1; clone size: few; D gene: TRBD1; CDR3 protein: CASSDRGDTEAFF; CDR3 DNA: TGTGCCAGCAGTGACAGGGGGGACACTGAAGCTTTCTTT
V gene: TRBV5-1; J gene: TRBJ2-5; clone size: few; D gene: TRBD2; CDR3 protein: CASSTGLAGGSEETQYF; CDR3 DNA: TGCGCCAGCAGCACGGGACTAGCGGGGGGATCCGAAGAGACCCAGTACTTC
V gene: TRBV6-1; J gene: TRBJ1-5; clone size: .; D gene: TRBD1; CDR3 protein: CASSAQGAQVGQPQHF; CDR3 DNA: TGTGCCAGCAGTGCCCAGGGGGCGCAAGTAGGGCAGCCCCAGCATTTT
V gene: TRBV28; J gene: TRBJ2-4; clone size: once; D gene: .; CDR3 protein: CASSLSTAASVLRIQYF; CDR3 DNA: TGTGCCAGCAGTTTATCGACAGCCGCTTCGGTACTAAGGATTCAGTACTTC
V gene: TRBV24-1; J gene: TRBJ2-6; clone size: .; D gene: TRBD1; CDR3 protein: CATSDHLPGTGVNSGANVLTF; CDR3 DNA: TGTGCCACCAGTGATCATTTACCTGGGACAGGGGTTAACTCTGGGGCCAACGTCCTGACTTTC
V gene: TRBV24-1; J gene: TRBJ2-2; clone size: .; D gene: .; CDR3 protein: CATGGENTGELFF; CDR3 DNA: TGTGCCACCGGCGGGGAAAACACCGGGGAGCTGTTTTTT
V gene: TRBV6-1; J gene: TRBJ2-3; clone size: .; D gene: TRBD2; CDR3 protein: CASSGSSGGVTDTQYF; CDR3 DNA: TGTGCCAGCAGTGGGTCAAGCGGGGGGGTAACAGATACGCAGTATTTT
V gene: TRBV30; J gene: TRBJ2-7; clone size: once; D gene: .; CDR3 protein: CAWSGGKGYYEQYF; CDR3 DNA: TGTGCCTGGAGTGGGGGCAAGGGGTACTACGAGCAGTACTTC